The present T cell receptor beta chain was sequenced within a study of memory CD4+ T cells and cytomegalovirus serostatus. For the study at large: This sample comes from healthy Belgian adults, several CMV seropositive, around 26 seronegative. Findings of the study overall: CD4+ memory repertoires contained about 40% of the roughly 160 reported CMV TCRbeta sequences.

Concerning this clone itself: Its antigen remains unknown.

Single viable CD3+CD4+CD8-CD45RO+ cells were sorted as the memory CD4+ T cells. CMV serostatus came from serum IgG against pp150, pp28, p38, p52. Germline V CDR1 and CDR2: MNHNS, SASEGT. There are 13 residues in the CDR3. Trimming removed 5 bases from V and 3 bases from J, with 7 bases in between. Profiled with immunoSEQ multiplex PCR; TCRdb holds only in-frame clones, not every one. The sample lists some 44,000 clones; about three quarters were seen once. The sequence was obtained from an adult in good health and CMV-seronegative. The sequencing input was memory CD4+ T cells from blood. The chain links TRBV6-1 to TRBJ2-2; D gene uncertain. The CDR3 DNA is TGTGCCAGCAGTTTCACTCACACCGGGGAGCTGTTTTTT. Its protein is CASSFTHTGELFF.